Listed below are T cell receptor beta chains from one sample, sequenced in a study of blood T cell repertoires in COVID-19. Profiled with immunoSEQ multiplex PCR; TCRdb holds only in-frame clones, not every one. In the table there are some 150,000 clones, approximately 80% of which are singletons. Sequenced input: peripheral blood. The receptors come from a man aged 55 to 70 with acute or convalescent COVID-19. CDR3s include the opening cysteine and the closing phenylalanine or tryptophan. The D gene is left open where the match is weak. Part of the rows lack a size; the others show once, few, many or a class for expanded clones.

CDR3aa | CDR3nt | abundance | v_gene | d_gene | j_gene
CASSYSTGRAYEQYF | TGTGCCAGCAGTTACTCAACAGGGCGCGCCTACGAGCAGTACTTC | - | TRBV6-2/TRBV6-3 | - | TRBJ2-7
CAISGQGRGHNEQFF | TGTGCCATCAGTGGCCAGGGGCGTGGTCACAATGAGCAGTTCTTC | - | TRBV10-3 | - | TRBJ2-1
CATSRAGGETGELFF | TGTGCCACCAGCAGGGCAGGGGGCGAGACCGGGGAGCTGTTTTTT | - | TRBV15 | TRBD1 | TRBJ2-2
CASSSGTGVGTDTQYF | TGTGCCAGCAGTTCCGGGACAGGGGTCGGGACAGATACGCAGTATTTT | - | TRBV5-6 | TRBD1 | TRBJ2-3
CASSPSTGTGIGNTIYF | TGTGCCAGCAGCCCTTCGACGGGGACAGGGATTGGAAACACCATATATTTT | - | TRBV6-2/TRBV6-3 | TRBD1 | TRBJ1-3
CASSLAEGEPQHF | TGTGCCAGCAGCTTAGCGGAGGGCGAGCCCCAGCATTTT | - | TRBV7-6 | - | TRBJ1-5
CASGLGQVGETQYF | TGTGCTAGTGGTTTGGGACAGGTGGGAGAGACCCAGTACTTC | - | TRBV12-5 | - | TRBJ2-5
CASNSQRNYNSPLHF | TGTGCCAGCAATTCCCAGCGGAATTATAATTCACCCCTCCACTTT | - | TRBV3-1/TRBV3-2 | - | TRBJ1-6
CATCRGRGTEAFF | TGTGCCACATGCAGGGGAAGGGGCACTGAAGCTTTCTTT | - | TRBV19 | - | TRBJ1-1
CASSVEGLARETQYF | TGTGCCAGCAGCGTAGAGGGTCTAGCGAGAGAGACCCAGTACTTC | - | TRBV9 | - | TRBJ2-5
CASSLGQGRGYTF | TGTGCCAGCAGTTTGGGACAGGGTCGAGGCTACACCTTC | - | TRBV12-3/TRBV12-4 | TRBD1 | TRBJ1-2
CATSDPGQGGNEQFF | TGTGCCACCAGTGACCCGGGACAGGGCGGTAATGAGCAGTTCTTC | - | TRBV24-1 | TRBD1 | TRBJ2-1
CASSQDGSREKLFF | TGTGCCAGCAGCCAAGATGGTAGCCGGGAAAAACTGTTTTTT | once | TRBV3-1/TRBV3-2 | - | TRBJ1-4
CASRDREGYGYTF | TGTGCCAGCCGGGACAGGGAGGGCTATGGCTACACCTTC | - | TRBV2 | TRBD1 | TRBJ1-2
CASSEALLSGLAKNIQYF | TGTGCCAGCAGTGAAGCGCTTTTGTCAGGATTAGCCAAAAACATTCAGTACTTC | - | TRBV6-1 | - | TRBJ2-4
CSSKTSGSFAYNEQFF | TGCAGCTCAAAGACTAGCGGGAGTTTCGCCTACAATGAGCAGTTCTTC | - | TRBV29-1 | TRBD2 | TRBJ2-1
CASSPGQGYGYTF | TGCGCCAGCAGCCCTGGACAGGGCTATGGCTACACCTTC | - | TRBV4-1 | TRBD1 | TRBJ1-2
CASGSGTNFYNSPLHF | TGTGCTAGTGGCTCCGGGACAAATTTCTATAATTCACCCCTCCACTTT | - | TRBV12-5 | - | TRBJ1-6
CASSRGTGGGQPQHF | TGTGCCAGCAGCCGGGGGACAGGGGGAGGTCAGCCCCAGCATTTT | - | TRBV6-5 | TRBD1 | TRBJ1-5
CASSLGTGKVNEKLFF | TGCGCCAGCAGCTTGGGGACAGGGAAGGTGAATGAAAAACTGTTTTTT | - | TRBV5-1 | TRBD1 | TRBJ1-4
CASSYDPRDRHGYTF | TGTGCCAGCAGTTACGACCCTCGGGACAGACATGGCTACACCTTC | - | TRBV6-2/TRBV6-3 | TRBD1 | TRBJ1-2
CASSLGQGAGAFF | TGTGCCAGCAGCTTAGGGCAGGGGGCTGGGGCTTTCTTT | - | TRBV7-2 | TRBD1 | TRBJ1-1
CASSAGQGGGDGYTF | TGTGCCAGCAGCGCGGGACAGGGCGGGGGTGATGGCTACACCTTC | - | TRBV9 | TRBD1 | TRBJ1-2
CASSQLQAGGPSYEQYF | TGTGCCAGCAGCCAACTTCAAGCGGGAGGGCCGTCCTACGAGCAGTACTTC | - | TRBV4-2 | TRBD2 | TRBJ2-7
CASSVGTVERSPLHF | TGTGCCAGCAGTGTCGGGACAGTAGAGCGTTCACCCCTCCACTTT | few | TRBV14 | TRBD1 | TRBJ1-6
CASSLTNGYTF | TGTGCCAGCAGCCTTACAAATGGCTACACCTTC | once | TRBV14 | - | TRBJ1-2
CASSQASGGTYEQYF | TGTGCCAGCAGCCAAGCTTCGGGGGGTACCTACGAGCAGTACTTC | many | TRBV4-2 | TRBD2 | TRBJ2-7
CASRGDSSGYQETQYF | TGTGCCAGCAGGGGGGACAGCTCGGGGTACCAAGAGACCCAGTACTTC | - | TRBV27 | TRBD1 | TRBJ2-5
CASGTSGRPEENEQFF | TGTGCCAGCGGGACTAGCGGGAGGCCCGAGGAGAATGAGCAGTTCTTC | - | TRBV11-3 | TRBD2 | TRBJ2-1
CASRASGQGSAPLHF | TGTGCCAGCAGGGCCTCGGGACAGGGGAGCGCACCCCTCCACTTT | - | TRBV27 | TRBD1 | TRBJ1-6
CASSPGGTGETQYF | TGTGCCAGCAGCCCTGGGGGGACGGGGGAGACCCAGTACTTC | once | TRBV5-4 | - | TRBJ2-5
CASSSRQGNEQFF | TGTGCCAGCAGCTCACGACAGGGGAATGAGCAGTTCTTC | - | TRBV5-4 | TRBD1 | TRBJ2-1
CASSVGQGPQDTIYF | TGTGCCAGCAGCGTAGGTCAGGGGCCTCAGGACACCATATATTTT | few | TRBV9 | - | TRBJ1-3
CASSLESGVVFCTDTQYF | TGTGCCAGCAGCTTGGAGTCGGGAGTCGTTTTTTGCACAGATACGCAGTATTTT | - | TRBV21-1 | - | TRBJ2-3
CASRSRTGNYGYTF | TGTGCCAGTCGATCTAGGACGGGAAACTATGGCTACACCTTC | - | TRBV19 | - | TRBJ1-2
CASSPRYGPQETQYF | TGTGCCAGCAGCCCCCGTTACGGTCCTCAAGAGACCCAGTACTTC | - | TRBV5-6 | - | TRBJ2-5
CASSPTDNQPQHF | TGTGCCAGCTCACCAACAGACAATCAGCCCCAGCATTTT | few | TRBV18 | - | TRBJ1-5
CASSALGQNYGYTF | TGTGCCAGCAGTGCACTGGGACAGAACTATGGCTACACCTTC | once | TRBV2 | TRBD1 | TRBJ1-2
CASSQAGGEKLFF | TGTGCCAGCAGCCAAGCAGGGGGTGAAAAACTGTTTTTT | - | TRBV4-2 | TRBD1 | TRBJ1-4
CSARWLYEQYF | TGCAGTGCTAGATGGCTCTACGAGCAGTACTTC | once | TRBV20-1 | - | TRBJ2-7
CATSIPTGTQYF | TGTGCCACCAGTATCCCCACGGGGACCCAGTACTTC | - | TRBV15 | - | TRBJ2-5
CASRSSTGTGGQGRRGYTF | TGTGCCAGCAGGAGCTCGACCGGGACAGGGGGCCAGGGCCGACGTGGCTACACCTTC | - | TRBV28 | TRBD1 | TRBJ1-2